This section outlines one TCR beta chain sequence together with its context. V dropped 0 bases and J dropped 6; count of bases not matched to a gene: 9. CDR1 is KGHSH and CDR2 is LQKENI in the germline V gene. The CDR3 contains 16 residues. TCRdb's table, derived via immunoSEQ multiplex PCR, lists solely in-frame clones and lacks some. This table holds fewer than 65,000 clones, roughly 85% found once. This entry belongs to a study of blood T cell repertoires in COVID-19. The chain combines TRBV18 with TRBJ1-1, with 8 bases identical to TRBD1. The sample consisted of peripheral blood. The receptor's source is a human donor in a cohort sampled during active COVID-19. The CDR3 coding sequence is TGTGCCAGCTCACCACCTCAGGGGGCTTTTGGGGCTGAAGCTTTCTTT. Translating it yields CASSPPQGAFGAEAFF. Filled out from reference TRBV18 and TRBJ1-1, the complete variable domain reads NAGVMQNPRHLVRRRGQEARLRCSPMKGHSHVYWYRQLPEEGLKFMVYLQKENIIDESGMPKERFSAEFPKEGPSILRIQQVVRGDSAAYFCASSPPQGAFGAEAFFGQGTRLTVV.